What follows is one TCR beta chain and its context. Its antigen remains unidentified. The CDR3 spans 13 residues. Looked up from germline, CDR1 is MNHEY and CDR2 is SMNVEV (reference sequence). These data originate in a study of monozygotic twins with inflammatory bowel disease. Points from the study as a whole: Limited power may explain why concordant and discordant twins showed no difference in repertoire similarity.

TCRdb reprocessed the 5' RACE reads and stores each CDR3 protein as one record, lacking DNA. In all, the sample yields approximately 400,000 distinct CDR3 sequences. V gene TRBV27 combines with J gene TRBJ1-2. This receptor was identified in a human donor with ulcerative colitis or Crohn's disease, or a healthy co-twin of an affected twin (not recorded which). Material: blood. The CDR3 region is CASSLTYNYGYTF.